These T cell receptor beta chains were read from a single sample in a study of STAT5B mutations in CD4+ large granular lymphocyte leukemia. Clones were sequenced by immunoSEQ multiplex PCR, and TCRdb holds only the in-frame ones, with some missing. The data contain around 43,000 clones, 80% to 90% of them seen just once; the ten biggest clones take up 2% to 3%. Specimen: CD4+ T cells from blood buffy coats. These receptors originate from a human donor in good health. Both conserved end residues are part of each CDR3. The order of the fields is D gene, V gene, J gene, CDR3 protein. A D gene is named only where the DNA matches it firmly.

d_call: .; v_call: TRBV27; j_call: TRBJ1-1; cdr3_aa: CASSFSGLSTEAFF
d_call: .; v_call: TRBV5-1; j_call: TRBJ2-7; cdr3_aa: CASSLAVFNSYEQYF
d_call: .; v_call: TRBV6-5; j_call: TRBJ1-2; cdr3_aa: CASTPVGGNYGYTF
d_call: .; v_call: TRBV10-3; j_call: TRBJ2-2; cdr3_aa: CAISESGAWNTGELFF
d_call: .; v_call: TRBV5-1; j_call: TRBJ1-2; cdr3_aa: CASSLDGGYGYTF
d_call: TRBD2; v_call: TRBV10-3; j_call: TRBJ2-2; cdr3_aa: CAISALAGDTGELFF
d_call: .; v_call: TRBV7-6; j_call: TRBJ1-3; cdr3_aa: CASSLEIESSGNTIYF
d_call: .; v_call: TRBV6-5; j_call: TRBJ1-1; cdr3_aa: CASSLLVGTEAFF
d_call: TRBD2; v_call: TRBV6-1; j_call: TRBJ2-3; cdr3_aa: CASRVAGAPDTQYF
d_call: .; v_call: TRBV9; j_call: TRBJ1-2; cdr3_aa: CASSLPPENGYTF
d_call: .; v_call: TRBV6-1; j_call: TRBJ1-2; cdr3_aa: CASSEALSGRGMVYGYTF
d_call: .; v_call: TRBV10-3; j_call: TRBJ2-2; cdr3_aa: CAISPTGTGELFF
d_call: .; v_call: TRBV28; j_call: TRBJ1-5; cdr3_aa: CASSLQGPRQPQHF
d_call: .; v_call: TRBV27; j_call: TRBJ1-2; cdr3_aa: CASSPVGYGYTF
d_call: .; v_call: TRBV5-1; j_call: TRBJ2-6; cdr3_aa: CASSLKATGSRGANVLTF
d_call: .; v_call: TRBV15; j_call: TRBJ2-3; cdr3_aa: CATSRDRPSTDTQYF
d_call: .; v_call: TRBV7-3; j_call: TRBJ1-2; cdr3_aa: CASSLMGSGYTF
d_call: .; v_call: TRBV7-9; j_call: TRBJ1-1; cdr3_aa: CASSGSRGVNTEAFF
d_call: TRBD1; v_call: TRBV10-3; j_call: TRBJ1-5; cdr3_aa: CAIRAGTEIYQPQHF
d_call: .; v_call: TRBV5-8; j_call: TRBJ1-4; cdr3_aa: CASSVGDKDNEKLFF
d_call: TRBD1; v_call: TRBV30; j_call: TRBJ2-3; cdr3_aa: CAWEDRGLGTDTQYF
d_call: .; v_call: TRBV19; j_call: TRBJ1-1; cdr3_aa: CASSKKTETTEAFF
d_call: TRBD1; v_call: TRBV15; j_call: TRBJ1-4; cdr3_aa: CATSNYGQGGEKLFF
d_call: TRBD1; v_call: TRBV7-8; j_call: TRBJ2-3; cdr3_aa: CASSLPGQGTDTQYF
d_call: TRBD2; v_call: TRBV30; j_call: TRBJ2-3; cdr3_aa: CAWSVTSGRGSTDTQYF
d_call: TRBD2; v_call: TRBV7-2; j_call: TRBJ2-3; cdr3_aa: CASSLGLAGPSQTTDTQYF
d_call: .; v_call: TRBV7-6; j_call: TRBJ2-5; cdr3_aa: CASSLRIQETQYF
d_call: .; v_call: TRBV28; j_call: TRBJ2-1; cdr3_aa: CASSSFYEQFF
d_call: .; v_call: TRBV10-3; j_call: TRBJ1-1; cdr3_aa: CAISFTGNTEAFF
d_call: TRBD1; v_call: TRBV7-3; j_call: TRBJ1-1; cdr3_aa: CASSYGQGMNTEAFF
d_call: .; v_call: TRBV5-1; j_call: TRBJ2-7; cdr3_aa: CASSLDPDNYEQYF
d_call: .; v_call: TRBV7-6; j_call: TRBJ2-3; cdr3_aa: CASSWTQGNGDTQYF
d_call: .; v_call: TRBV28; j_call: TRBJ1-1; cdr3_aa: CASSPPLQGLNTEAFF
d_call: .; v_call: TRBV25-1; j_call: TRBJ1-1; cdr3_aa: CASSEWAAPEAFF
d_call: .; v_call: TRBV4-3; j_call: TRBJ2-7; cdr3_aa: CASSQEPSVPYEQYF